This TCR beta chain was recorded in a study of OX40 agonist ivuxolimab in advanced cancers. This CDR3 region has 17 residues. Germline values: CDR1 SGDLS, CDR2 YYNGEE. V was cut by 2 bases and J by 3 bases, with 18 bases left in between. Assay used: immunoSEQ multiplex PCR; TCRdb lists only in-frame clones, some missing. The sample has some 71,000 clones, about four fifths seen once; the top ten hold around 8%. The study's findings and limits: Individuals who were partial responders at 0.1-3.0 mg/kg had clonal expansion that ranked among the lowest. More expanded clones were seen, on average, in CD8+ T cells than in CD4+.

With regard to this clone: Its antigen is undetermined.

This clonotype originated in an adult with an advanced solid tumor such as melanoma, head and neck, liver or kidney cancer. V and J are TRBV9 and TRBJ1-5; D possibly corresponds to TRBD1 (5 bases). The sample was CD4+ or CD8+ T cells sorted from blood, taken in a trial of the OX40 agonist ivuxolimab. The CDR3 protein is CASSVGTSRWNNQPQHF. The DNA for the CDR3 is TGTGCCAGCAGCGTGGGGACCTCTAGGTGGAACAATCAGCCCCAGCATTTT. The full variable domain, rest sourced from reference TRBV9 and TRBJ1-5, is DSGVTQTPKHLITATGQRVTLRCSPRSGDLSVYWYQQSLDQGLQFLIQYYNGEERAKGNILERFSAQQFPDLHSELNLSSLELGDSALYFCASSVGTSRWNNQPQHFGDGTRLSIL.